Presented here are 8 T cell receptor beta chains from one specimen sequenced in a study of blood T cell repertoires in COVID-19. TCRdb keeps only in-frame clones here, not all; method: immunoSEQ multiplex PCR. The sample shows about 42,000 clones, 75% to 80% of them seen only once. The sequenced material came from peripheral blood. The receptor set was obtained from a woman between 70 and 85 years old with acute or convalescent COVID-19.

Only a few counts were recorded for this clone. CDR3: CASSFGLAGGAYEQYF. The DNA of the CDR3 is TGTGCCAGCAGCTTTGGACTAGCGGGAGGTGCCTACGAGCAGTACTTC. J is TRBJ2-7 and V is TRBV7-8; 14 positions agree with TRBD2. Trimming removed 3 bases from V and 2 bases from J; junction bases left unmatched: 3. The CDR3 length is 16 residues. CDR1 is SGHVS and CDR2 is FQNEAQ in the germline V gene.

The V call is TRBV5-6, the J call TRBJ2-3, with D maybe TRBD1 (6 bases). The germline gives CDR1 SGHDT, CDR2 YYEEEE. V dropped 4 bases and J dropped 5 bases, with 20 bases sitting between them. The CDR3 consists of 16 residues. The CDR3 DNA follows: TGTGCCAGCAGCCCGGGAACGGGACAAATGGGAGATACGCAGTATTTT. It codes for CASSPGTGQMGDTQYF.

V gene TRBV6-5 combines with J gene TRBJ1-4, with 10 bases fitting TRBD1. The CDR3 has 14 amino acids. Germline trimming cut 2 bases from V and 10 bases from J; bases unmatched to any gene: 4. Germline CDR1 MNHEY, CDR2 SVGAGI. The CDR3 is CASSYGGDRGKLFF. The CDR3 DNA reads as TGTGCCAGCAGTTACGGGGGGGACAGGGGAAAACTGTTTTTT.

This sequence joins TRBV11-2 and TRBJ1-1; no definite D call. Trimming cost V 2 bases and J 3 bases, with 4 bases left between them. This CDR3 spans 12 amino acids. CDR1 and CDR2 from the germline V gene are SGHAT and FQNNGV. The CDR3 protein is CASSLTDTEAFF. The CDR3 bases are TGTGCCAGCAGCTTAACAGACACTGAAGCTTTCTTT.

V gene TRBV7-2 combines with J gene TRBJ1-4; D may be TRBD1 (6 bases). Germline CDR1 SGHTA, CDR2 FQGNSA. CDR3 size: 15 residues. V dropped 1 base and J dropped 7 bases, with 13 bases sitting between them. The CDR3 DNA reads TGTGCCAGCAGCTTAGTGGACAGTTTAGTTGAAAAACTGTTTTTT. Translation gives CASSLVDSLVEKLFF.

The gene calls are TRBV24-1 and TRBJ2-3; TRBD2 agrees at 12 bases. Germline assignment: CDR1 KGHDR and CDR2 SFDVKD. Trimming cost V 4 bases and J 2 bases; bases outside gene matches: 6. The CDR3 contains 17 residues. This chain's CDR3 is CATSDRLAGEPTDTQYF. The CDR3 coding sequence is TGTGCCACCAGTGACCGACTAGCGGGAGAACCCACAGATACGCAGTATTTT.

V is TRBV6-6 and J is TRBJ2-7; 8 bases line up with TRBD2. Germline-derived CDR1 and CDR2 are MNHNY and SVGAGI (reference sequence). This CDR3 is 16 amino acids long. Trimming at V came to 2 bases and at J to 7 bases, leaving 13 bases not matched to a gene. The CDR3 reads CASSYPGTRGSGEQYF. CDR3 nucleotide sequence: TGTGCCAGCAGTTACCCCGGGACTAGAGGATCGGGGGAGCAGTACTTC.

The gene calls are TRBV11-2 and TRBJ1-2, with 8 bases lining up with TRBD1. The V gene end was trimmed by 6 bases and the J gene end by 8 bases; junction bases not matched to a gene: 5. The CDR3 consists of 12 residues. Looked up from germline, CDR1 is SGHAT and CDR2 is FQNNGV. The CDR3 spells CASSRDRTGYTF. In DNA form, the CDR3 reads TGTGCCAGCAGTCGGGACAGGACCGGCTACACCTTC. Drawing the rest from reference TRBV11-2 and TRBJ1-2, the complete variable domain is EAGVAQSPRYKIIEKRQSVAFWCNPISGHATLYWYQQILGQGPKLLIQFQNNGVVDDSQLPKDRFSAERLKGVDSTLKIQPAKLEDSAVYLCASSRDRTGYTFGSGTRLTVV.